The TCR beta chain under discussion was sequenced for a study of tumor-infiltrating lymphocytes in primary liver carcinoma. Looking at the study overall: Each of the growths was stage T1-T3 N0M0, extending about 4.2 to 11 cm across.

Comment on this clonotype: A much larger clone lies one base from this, so it may be a read error.

Researchers drew blood RNA from unsorted whole blood and extracted germline DNA as well. Total RNA (approximately 500 ng) served as template for TCR beta cDNA synthesis primed by a constant-region primer. TCR beta libraries came from three nested multiplex PCR rounds using slightly modified ARM-PCR. TRBV1-TRBV30 forward primers paired with a C-beta reverse primer drove the first two PCR rounds, approximately 11 cycles each. TCRdb redid the calling of the multiplex PCR reads with MiXCR, one entry per CDR3 protein. Of hundreds of thousands of distinct CDR3 sequences listed, 60% to 80% were seen once; the top ten hold more than 8.5%. Germline V gene sequence: CDR1 SGHDT, CDR2 YYEEEE. Trimming shortened V by 2 bases and J by 3 bases, and 21 bases separated the two germline ends. The CDR3 spans 19 residues.

The V and J genes are TRBV5-6 and TRBJ2-6; a weak D match, TRBD1 (6 bases). The sample was peripheral blood. The receptor comes from a man aged 40-49 years with primary liver carcinoma and hepatitis B virus infection. In DNA form, the CDR3 reads TGTGCCAGCAGCTTTAGTTCCCGACAGGCCCTGGGTGGGGCCAACGTCCTGACTTTC. Its protein is CASSFSSRQALGGANVLTF.